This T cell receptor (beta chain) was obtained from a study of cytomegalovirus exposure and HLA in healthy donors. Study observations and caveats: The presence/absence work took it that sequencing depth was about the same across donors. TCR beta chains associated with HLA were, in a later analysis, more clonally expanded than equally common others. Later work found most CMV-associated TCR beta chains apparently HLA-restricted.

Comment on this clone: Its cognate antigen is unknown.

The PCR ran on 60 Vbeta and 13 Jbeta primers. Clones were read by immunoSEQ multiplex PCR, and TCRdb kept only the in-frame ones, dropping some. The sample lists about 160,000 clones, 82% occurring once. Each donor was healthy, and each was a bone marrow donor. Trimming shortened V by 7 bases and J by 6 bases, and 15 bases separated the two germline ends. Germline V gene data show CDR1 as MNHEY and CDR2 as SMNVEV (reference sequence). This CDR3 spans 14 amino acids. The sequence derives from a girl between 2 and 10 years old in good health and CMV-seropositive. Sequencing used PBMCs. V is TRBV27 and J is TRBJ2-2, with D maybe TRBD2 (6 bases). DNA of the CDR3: TGTGCCAGCAAGAGCGGAGGGACCTCCGGGGAGCTGTTTTTT. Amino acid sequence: CASKSGGTSGELFF.